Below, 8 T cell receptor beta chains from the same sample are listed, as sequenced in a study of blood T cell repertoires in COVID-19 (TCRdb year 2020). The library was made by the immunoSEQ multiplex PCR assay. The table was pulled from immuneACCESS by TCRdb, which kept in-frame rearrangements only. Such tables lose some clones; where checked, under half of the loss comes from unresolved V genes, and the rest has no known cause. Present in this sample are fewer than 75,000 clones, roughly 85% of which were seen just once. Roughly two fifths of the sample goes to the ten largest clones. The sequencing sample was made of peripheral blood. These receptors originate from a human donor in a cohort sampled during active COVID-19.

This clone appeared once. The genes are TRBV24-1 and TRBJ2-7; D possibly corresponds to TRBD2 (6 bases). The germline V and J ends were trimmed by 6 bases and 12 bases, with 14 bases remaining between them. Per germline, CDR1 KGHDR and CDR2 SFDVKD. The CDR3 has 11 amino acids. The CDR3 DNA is TGTGCCACCAGTACGGAGGGTAAAATGTACTTC. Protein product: CATSTEGKMYF.

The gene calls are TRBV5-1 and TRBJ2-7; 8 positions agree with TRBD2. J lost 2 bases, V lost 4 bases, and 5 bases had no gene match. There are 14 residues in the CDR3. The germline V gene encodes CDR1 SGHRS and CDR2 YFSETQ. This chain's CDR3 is CASSPGRGAYEQYF. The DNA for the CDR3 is TGCGCCAGCAGCCCGGGGCGGGGGGCCTACGAGCAGTACTTC.

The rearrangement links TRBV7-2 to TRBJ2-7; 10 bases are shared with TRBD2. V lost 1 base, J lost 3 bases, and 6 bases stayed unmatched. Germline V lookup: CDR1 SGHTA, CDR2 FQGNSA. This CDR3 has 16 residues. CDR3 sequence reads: CASSLVFTSGVYEQYF. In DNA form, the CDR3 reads TGTGCCAGCAGCTTAGTTTTTACTAGCGGGGTCTACGAGCAGTACTTC.

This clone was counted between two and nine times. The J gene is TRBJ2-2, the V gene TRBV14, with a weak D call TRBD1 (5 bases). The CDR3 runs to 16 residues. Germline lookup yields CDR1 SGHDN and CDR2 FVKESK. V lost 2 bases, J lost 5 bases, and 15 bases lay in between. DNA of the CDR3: TGTGCCAGCAGCCAACCCTGGGGCTCCAAGACCGGGGAGCTGTTTTTT. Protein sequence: CASSQPWGSKTGELFF.

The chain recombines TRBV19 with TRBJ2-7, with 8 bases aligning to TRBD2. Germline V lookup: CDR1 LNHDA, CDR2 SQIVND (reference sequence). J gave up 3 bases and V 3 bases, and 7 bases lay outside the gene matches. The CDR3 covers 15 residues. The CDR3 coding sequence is TGTGCCAGTAGTATGTGGAGTAGCGGGGTCTACGAGCAGTACTTC. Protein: CASSMWSSGVYEQYF.

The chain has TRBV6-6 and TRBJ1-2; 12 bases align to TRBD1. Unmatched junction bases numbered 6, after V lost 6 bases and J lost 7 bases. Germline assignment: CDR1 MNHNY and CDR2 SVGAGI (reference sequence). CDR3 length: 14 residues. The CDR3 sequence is CASRGDRGQGGYTF. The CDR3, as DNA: TGTGCCAGCAGAGGGGACAGGGGGCAAGGTGGCTACACCTTC.

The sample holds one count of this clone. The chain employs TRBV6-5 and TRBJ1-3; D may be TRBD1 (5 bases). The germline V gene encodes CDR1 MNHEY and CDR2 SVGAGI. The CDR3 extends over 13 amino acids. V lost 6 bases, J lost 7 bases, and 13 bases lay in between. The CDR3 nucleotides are TGTGCCAGCAGGACAGCTACGCGGAACACCATATATTTT. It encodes CASRTATRNTIYF.

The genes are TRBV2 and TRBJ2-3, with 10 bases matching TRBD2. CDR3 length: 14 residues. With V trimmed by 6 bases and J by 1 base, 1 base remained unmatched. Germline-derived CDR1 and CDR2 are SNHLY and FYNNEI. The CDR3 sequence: CASRGTSGTDTQYF. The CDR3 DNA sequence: TGTGCCAGCAGAGGGACTAGCGGCACAGATACGCAGTATTTT. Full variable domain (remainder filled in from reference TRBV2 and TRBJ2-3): EPEVTQTPSHQVTQMGQEVILRCVPISNHLYFYWYRQILGQKVEFLVSFYNNEISEKSEIFDDQFSVERPDGSNFTLKIRSTKLEDSAMYFCASRGTSGTDTQYFGPGTRLTVL.